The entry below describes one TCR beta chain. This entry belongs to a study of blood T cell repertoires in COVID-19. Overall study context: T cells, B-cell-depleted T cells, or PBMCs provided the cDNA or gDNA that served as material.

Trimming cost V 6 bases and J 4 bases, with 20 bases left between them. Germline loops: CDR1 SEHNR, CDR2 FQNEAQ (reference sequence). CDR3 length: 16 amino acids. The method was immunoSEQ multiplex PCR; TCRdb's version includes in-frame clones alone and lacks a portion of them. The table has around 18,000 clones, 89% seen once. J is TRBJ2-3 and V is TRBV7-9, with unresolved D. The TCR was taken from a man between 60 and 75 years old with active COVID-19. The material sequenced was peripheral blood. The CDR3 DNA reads TGTGCCAGCAGGTATGCCGGAGACGGTCCCCCAGATACGCAGTATTTT. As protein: CASRYAGDGPPDTQYF.